The following is a TCR beta chain sequence with its context. Vbeta (60) and Jbeta (13) primers were used in the PCR. Clones were read by immunoSEQ multiplex PCR, and TCRdb kept only the in-frame ones, dropping some. The sample holds 130,000 to 150,000 clones; roughly 65% are singletons and the top ten take 3.5% to 5%. The sample originates from a study of cytomegalovirus exposure and HLA in healthy donors. This TCR came from a man in his 60s in good health and CMV-seronegative. The material sequenced was PBMCs.

CDR3 sequence reads: CASSDPGLDNTGELFF. CDR3 DNA: TGCGCCAGCAGCGATCCGGGACTAGACAACACCGGGGAGCTGTTTTTT. The chain has TRBV10-1 and TRBJ2-2, with 8 bases matching TRBD2. The CDR3 length is 16 residues. The trim removed 6 bases at V and 2 bases at J, leaving 8 bases unmatched. Looked up from germline, CDR1 is WNHNN and CDR2 is SYGVQD (reference sequence).